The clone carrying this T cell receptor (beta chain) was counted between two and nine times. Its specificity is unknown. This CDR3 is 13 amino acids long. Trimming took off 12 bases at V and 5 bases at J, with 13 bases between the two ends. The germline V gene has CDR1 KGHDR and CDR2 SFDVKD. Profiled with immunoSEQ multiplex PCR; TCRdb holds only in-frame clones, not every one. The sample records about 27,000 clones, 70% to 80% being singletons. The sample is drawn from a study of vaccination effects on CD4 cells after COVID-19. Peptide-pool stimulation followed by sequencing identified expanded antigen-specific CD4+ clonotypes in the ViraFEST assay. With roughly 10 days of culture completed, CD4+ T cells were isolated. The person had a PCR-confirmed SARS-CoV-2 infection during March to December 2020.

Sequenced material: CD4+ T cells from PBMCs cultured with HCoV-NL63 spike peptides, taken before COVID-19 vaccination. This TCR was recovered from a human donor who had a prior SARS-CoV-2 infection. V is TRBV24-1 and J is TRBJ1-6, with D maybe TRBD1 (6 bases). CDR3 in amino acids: CAPVAGDNSPLHF. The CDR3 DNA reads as TGTGCCCCCGTTGCAGGGGATAATTCACCCCTCCACTTT.